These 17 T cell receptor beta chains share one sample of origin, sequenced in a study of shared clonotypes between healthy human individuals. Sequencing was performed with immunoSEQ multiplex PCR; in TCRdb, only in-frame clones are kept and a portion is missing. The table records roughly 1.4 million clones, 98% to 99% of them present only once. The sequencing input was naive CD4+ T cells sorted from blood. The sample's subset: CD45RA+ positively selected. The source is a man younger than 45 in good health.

The CDR3 protein is CASSLEVLAGGWNEQFF. For the CDR3, the DNA is TGTGCCAGCAGCTTAGAAGTGCTAGCGGGAGGGTGGAATGAGCAGTTCTTC. This rearrangement joins TRBV7-9 to TRBJ2-1; 12 nucleotides agree with TRBD2. V trimming: 1 base; J trimming: 7 bases; junction bases outside the gene matches: 8. Germline assignment: CDR1 SEHNR and CDR2 FQNEAQ (reference sequence). CDR3 length equals 17 residues. The full variable domain, completed using reference TRBV7-9 and TRBJ2-1, is DTGVSQNPRHKITKRGQNVTFRCDPISEHNRLYWYRQTLGQGPEFLTYFQNEAQLEKSRLLSDRFSAERPKGSFSTLEIQRTEQGDSAMYLCASSLEVLAGGWNEQFFGPGTRLTVL.

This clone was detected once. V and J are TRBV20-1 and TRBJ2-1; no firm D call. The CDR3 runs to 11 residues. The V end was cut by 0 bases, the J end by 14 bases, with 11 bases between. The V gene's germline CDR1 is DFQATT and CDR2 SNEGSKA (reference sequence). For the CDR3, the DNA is TGCAGTGCTAGAGATCCCCCGCGGAAGTTCTTC. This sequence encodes CSARDPPRKFF.

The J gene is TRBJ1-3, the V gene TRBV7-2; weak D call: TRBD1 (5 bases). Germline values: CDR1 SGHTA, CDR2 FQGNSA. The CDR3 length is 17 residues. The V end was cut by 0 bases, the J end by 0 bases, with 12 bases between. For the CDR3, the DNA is TGTGCCAGCAGCTTAGCGTTACAGACAGACTCTGGAAACACCATATATTTT. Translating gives CASSLALQTDSGNTIYF.

DNA of the CDR3: TGTGCCAGCAGGCGAATCGCCGGGACAACATCCTACGAGCAGTACTTC. It encodes CASRRIAGTTSYEQYF. The chain employs TRBV5-6 and TRBJ2-7; D perhaps matches TRBD1 (6 bases). Germline CDR1 and CDR2: SGHDT and YYEEEE. The V end lost 5 bases, the J end lost 1 base, and 19 bases lay between the germline ends. The CDR3 spans 16 residues.

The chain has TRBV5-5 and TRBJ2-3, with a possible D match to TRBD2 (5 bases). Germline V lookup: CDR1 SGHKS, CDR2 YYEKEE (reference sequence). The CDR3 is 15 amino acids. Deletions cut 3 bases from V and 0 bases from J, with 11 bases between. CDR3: CASSYFRGSTDTQYF. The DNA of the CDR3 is TGTGCCAGCAGCTATTTCCGGGGTAGCACAGATACGCAGTATTTT.

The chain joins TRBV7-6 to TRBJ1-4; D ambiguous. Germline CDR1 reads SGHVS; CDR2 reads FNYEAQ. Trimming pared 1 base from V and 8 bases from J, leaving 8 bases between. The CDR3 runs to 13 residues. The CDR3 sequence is CASSLGPSEKLFF. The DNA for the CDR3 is TGTGCCAGCAGCTTAGGACCCTCAGAAAAACTGTTTTTT.

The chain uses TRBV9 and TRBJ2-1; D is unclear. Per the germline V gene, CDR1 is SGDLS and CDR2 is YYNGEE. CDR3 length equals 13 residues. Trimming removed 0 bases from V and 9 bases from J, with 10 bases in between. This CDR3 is CASSVVEVGEQFF. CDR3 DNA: TGTGCCAGCAGCGTAGTTGAGGTTGGTGAGCAGTTCTTC.

The CDR3 nucleotides read TGTGCCAGCAGCTCCGGGACAGGGGGCTTCAACGAGCAGTACTTC. The encoded protein is CASSSGTGGFNEQYF. This chain joins TRBV5-5 and TRBJ2-7; TRBD1 matches at 12 bases. The germline gives CDR1 SGHKS, CDR2 YYEKEE (reference sequence). The CDR3 contains 15 residues. V lost 3 bases to trimming and J lost 5 bases; unmatched junction nucleotides: 6.

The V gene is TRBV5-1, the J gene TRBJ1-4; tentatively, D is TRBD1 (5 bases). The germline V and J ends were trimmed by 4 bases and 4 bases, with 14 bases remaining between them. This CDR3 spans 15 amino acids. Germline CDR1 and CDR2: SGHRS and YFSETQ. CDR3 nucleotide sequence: TGCGCCAGCAGCCACGGGACGGAACTTAATGAAAAACTGTTTTTT. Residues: CASSHGTELNEKLFF.

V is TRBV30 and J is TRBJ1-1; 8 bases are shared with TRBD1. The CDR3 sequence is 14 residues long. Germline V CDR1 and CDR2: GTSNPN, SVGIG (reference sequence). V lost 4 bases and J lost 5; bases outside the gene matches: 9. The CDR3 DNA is TGTGCCTGGACTAGAGGACAGGGATTGACTGAAGCTTTCTTT. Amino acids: CAWTRGQGLTEAFF.

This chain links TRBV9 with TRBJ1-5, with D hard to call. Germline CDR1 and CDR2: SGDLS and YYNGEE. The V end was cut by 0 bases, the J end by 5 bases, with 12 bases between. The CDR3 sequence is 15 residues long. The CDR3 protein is CASSVAPQEYQPQHF. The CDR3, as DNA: TGTGCCAGCAGCGTAGCTCCGCAGGAATATCAGCCCCAGCATTTT.

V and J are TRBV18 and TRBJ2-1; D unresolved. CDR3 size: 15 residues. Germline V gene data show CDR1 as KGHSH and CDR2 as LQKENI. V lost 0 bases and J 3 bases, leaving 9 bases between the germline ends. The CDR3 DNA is TGTGCCAGCTCACCACCGGTGGGCCACTACAATGAGCAGTTCTTC. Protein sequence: CASSPPVGHYNEQFF.

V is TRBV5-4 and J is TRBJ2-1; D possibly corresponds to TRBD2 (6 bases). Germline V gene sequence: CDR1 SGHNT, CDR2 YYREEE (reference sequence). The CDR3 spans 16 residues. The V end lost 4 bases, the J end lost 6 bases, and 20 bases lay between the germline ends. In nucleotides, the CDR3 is TGTGCCAGCAGCACCCTAGCGTTAGAAGGATTCAATGAGCAGTTCTTC. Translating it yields CASSTLALEGFNEQFF.

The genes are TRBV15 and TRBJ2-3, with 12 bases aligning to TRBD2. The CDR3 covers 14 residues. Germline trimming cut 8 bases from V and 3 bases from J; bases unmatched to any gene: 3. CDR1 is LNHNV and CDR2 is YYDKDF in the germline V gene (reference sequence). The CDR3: CATGLAGGTDTQYF. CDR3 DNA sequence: TGTGCCACCGGCCTAGCGGGAGGGACAGATACGCAGTATTTT.

CDR3 amino acids: CASSQRQGVVYNEQFF. The CDR3 bases are TGTGCCAGCTCACAACGACAGGGGGTTGTCTACAATGAGCAGTTCTTC. The chain carries TRBV18 and TRBJ2-1, with 9 bases that match TRBD1. This CDR3 has 16 amino acids. Per the germline V gene, CDR1 is KGHSH and CDR2 is LQKENI. The junction had 7 bases not matched to a gene; V was cut back by 4 bases and J by 3 bases. Full variable domain (outside the CDR3, taken from reference TRBV18 and TRBJ2-1): NAGVMQNPRHLVRRRGQEARLRCSPMKGHSHVYWYRQLPEEGLKFMVYLQKENIIDESGMPKERFSAEFPKEGPSILRIQQVVRGDSAAYFCASSQRQGVVYNEQFFGPGTRLTVL.

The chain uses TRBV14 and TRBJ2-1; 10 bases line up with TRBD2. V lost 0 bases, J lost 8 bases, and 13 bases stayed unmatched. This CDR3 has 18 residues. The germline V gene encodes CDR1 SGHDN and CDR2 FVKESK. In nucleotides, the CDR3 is TGTGCCAGCAGCCAAGACCACCCTCTAGCGGGAGTAATCGATGAGCAGTTCTTC. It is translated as CASSQDHPLAGVIDEQFF.

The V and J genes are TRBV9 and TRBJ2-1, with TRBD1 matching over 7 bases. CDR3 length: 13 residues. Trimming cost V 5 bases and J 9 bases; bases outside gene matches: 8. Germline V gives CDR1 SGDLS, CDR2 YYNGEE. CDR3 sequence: CASSRQGQSEQFF. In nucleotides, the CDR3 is TGTGCCAGCAGTAGACAGGGCCAGAGTGAGCAGTTCTTC.